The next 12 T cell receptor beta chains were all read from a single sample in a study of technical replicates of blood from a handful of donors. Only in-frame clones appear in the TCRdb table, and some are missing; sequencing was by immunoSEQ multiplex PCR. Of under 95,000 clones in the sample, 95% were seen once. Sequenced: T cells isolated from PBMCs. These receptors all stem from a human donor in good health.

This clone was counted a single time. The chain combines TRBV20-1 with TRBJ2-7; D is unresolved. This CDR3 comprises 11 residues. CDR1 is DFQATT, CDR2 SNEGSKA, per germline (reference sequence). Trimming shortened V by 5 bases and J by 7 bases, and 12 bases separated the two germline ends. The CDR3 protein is CSAHLLEEQYF. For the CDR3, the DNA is TGCAGTGCTCACCTGCTCGAGGAGCAGTACTTC.

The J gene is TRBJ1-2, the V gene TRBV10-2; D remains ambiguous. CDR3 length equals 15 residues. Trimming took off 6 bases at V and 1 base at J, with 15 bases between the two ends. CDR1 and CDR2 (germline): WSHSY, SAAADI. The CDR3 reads CASRGARYLNYGYTF. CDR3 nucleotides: TGCGCCAGCAGGGGAGCTAGATATCTTAACTATGGCTACACCTTC.

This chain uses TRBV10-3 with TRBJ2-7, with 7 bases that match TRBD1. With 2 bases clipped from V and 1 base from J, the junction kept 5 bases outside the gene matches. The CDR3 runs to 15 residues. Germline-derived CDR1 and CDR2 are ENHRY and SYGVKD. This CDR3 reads CAISEPKQGSYEQYF. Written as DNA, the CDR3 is TGTGCCATCAGTGAGCCGAAACAGGGGTCCTACGAGCAGTACTTC.

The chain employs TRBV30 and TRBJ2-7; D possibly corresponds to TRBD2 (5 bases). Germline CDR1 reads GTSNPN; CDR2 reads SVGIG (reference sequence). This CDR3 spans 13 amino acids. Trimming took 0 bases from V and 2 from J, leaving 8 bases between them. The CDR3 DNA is TGTGCCTGGAGTGTACTAGGGACCTACGAGCAGTACTTC. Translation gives CAWSVLGTYEQYF.

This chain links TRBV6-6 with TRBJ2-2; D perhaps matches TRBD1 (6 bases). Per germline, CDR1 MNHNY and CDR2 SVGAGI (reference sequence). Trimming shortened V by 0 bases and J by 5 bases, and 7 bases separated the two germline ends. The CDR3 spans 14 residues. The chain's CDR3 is CASSYSGGTGELFF. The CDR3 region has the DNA TGTGCCAGCAGTTACTCAGGGGGAACCGGGGAGCTGTTTTTT.

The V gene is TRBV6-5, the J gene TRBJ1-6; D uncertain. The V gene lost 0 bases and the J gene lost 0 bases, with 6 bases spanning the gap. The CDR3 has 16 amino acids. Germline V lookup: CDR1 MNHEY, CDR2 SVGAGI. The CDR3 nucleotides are TGTGCCAGCAGTTACTCGAGAAGCTCCTATAATTCACCCCTCCACTTT. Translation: CASSYSRSSYNSPLHF.

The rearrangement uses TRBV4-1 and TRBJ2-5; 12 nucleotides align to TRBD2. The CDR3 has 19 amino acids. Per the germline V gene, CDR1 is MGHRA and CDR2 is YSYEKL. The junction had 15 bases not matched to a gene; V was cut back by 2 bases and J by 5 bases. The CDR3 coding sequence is TGCGCCAGCAGCCAAAGAGGCCTAGCGGGAGGGCCTGGTGGGGAGACCCAGTACTTC. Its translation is CASSQRGLAGGPGGETQYF.

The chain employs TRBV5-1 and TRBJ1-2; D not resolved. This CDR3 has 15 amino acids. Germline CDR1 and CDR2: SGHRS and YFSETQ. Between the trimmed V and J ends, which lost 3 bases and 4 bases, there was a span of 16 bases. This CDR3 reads CASSSGVITSYGYTF. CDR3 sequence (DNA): TGCGCCAGCAGCTCCGGGGTTATAACCTCCTATGGCTACACCTTC.

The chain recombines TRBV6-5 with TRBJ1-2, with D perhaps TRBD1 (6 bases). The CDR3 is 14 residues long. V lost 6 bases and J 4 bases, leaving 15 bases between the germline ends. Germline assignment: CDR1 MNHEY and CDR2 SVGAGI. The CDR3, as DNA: TGTGCCAGCAGCCGATACAGGGTGGGCTATGGCTACACCTTC. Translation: CASSRYRVGYGYTF.

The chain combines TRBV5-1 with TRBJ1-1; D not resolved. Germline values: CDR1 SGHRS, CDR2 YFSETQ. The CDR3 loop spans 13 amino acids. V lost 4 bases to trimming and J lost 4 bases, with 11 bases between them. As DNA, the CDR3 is TGCGCCAGCAGCCCGCCCGGGATCACTGAAGCTTTCTTT. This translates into CASSPPGITEAFF. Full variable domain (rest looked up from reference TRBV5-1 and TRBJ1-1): KAGVTQTPRYLIKTRGQQVTLSCSPISGHRSVSWYQQTPGQGLQFLFEYFSETQRNKGNFPGRFSGRQFSNSRSEMNVSTLELGDSALYLCASSPPGITEAFFGQGTRLTVV.

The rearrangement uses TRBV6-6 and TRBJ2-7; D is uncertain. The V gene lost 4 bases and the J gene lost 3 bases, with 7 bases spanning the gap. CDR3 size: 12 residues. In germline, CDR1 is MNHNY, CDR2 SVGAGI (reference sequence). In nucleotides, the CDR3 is TGTGCCAGCAGTTCAAGGAGCTACGAGCAGTACTTC. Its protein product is CASSSRSYEQYF.

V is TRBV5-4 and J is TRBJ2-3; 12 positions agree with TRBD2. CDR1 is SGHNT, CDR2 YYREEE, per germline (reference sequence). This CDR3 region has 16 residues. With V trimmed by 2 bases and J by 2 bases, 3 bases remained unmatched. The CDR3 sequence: CASSFGLAGFTDTQYF. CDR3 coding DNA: TGTGCCAGCAGCTTTGGACTAGCGGGGTTCACAGATACGCAGTATTTT.